One sample yielded the 22 T cell receptor beta chains listed below, sequenced in a study of blood T cell repertoires in COVID-19. Some clones are missing from TCRdb's copy, which holds only in-frame ones; the method was immunoSEQ multiplex PCR. The repertoire consists of around 150,000 clones, with around 90% occurring once and the leading ten covering approximately 4.1%. Material for sequencing was peripheral blood. Receptors originate from a woman between 55 and 75 years old who had recovered from COVID-19.

This clone came up a few times. CDR3: CASSLVASGIGADTQYF. The CDR3 region has the DNA TGCGCCAGCAGCTTGGTGGCATCCGGGATAGGTGCAGATACGCAGTATTTT. The V gene is TRBV5-1, the J gene TRBJ2-3; perhaps TRBD2 as D (5 bases). This CDR3 has 17 amino acids. Trimming stripped 0 bases from V and 4 bases from J, with 18 bases between. The germline V gene encodes CDR1 SGHRS and CDR2 YFSETQ.

The rearrangement links TRBV6-5 to TRBJ2-7; the match to TRBD2 covers 14 bases. The germline V gene encodes CDR1 MNHEY and CDR2 SVGAGI. The CDR3 consists of 15 residues. Trimming cost V 6 bases and J 4 bases; bases outside gene matches: 5. CDR3 sequence reads: CASRLTSGGAYEQYF. CDR3 DNA sequence: TGTGCCAGCAGGTTGACTAGCGGGGGGGCGTACGAGCAGTACTTC.

This chain connects TRBV19 to TRBJ2-7, with D perhaps TRBD1 (6 bases). The CDR3 covers 15 residues. Germline V gene data show CDR1 as LNHDA and CDR2 as SQIVND (reference sequence). V lost 6 bases to trimming and J lost 2 bases, with 17 bases between them. The CDR3: CASSLPGQVPYEQYF. The CDR3 DNA sequence: TGTGCCAGTAGCCTACCGGGACAAGTCCCCTACGAGCAGTACTTC.

This chain joins TRBV4-1 and TRBJ1-1, with 7 nucleotides matching TRBD1. The CDR3 runs to 16 residues. Per germline, CDR1 MGHRA and CDR2 YSYEKL. V was pared by 2 bases and J by 2 bases, with 8 bases of the junction left unmatched. This CDR3 is CASSQLRDSRNTEAFF. The CDR3, as DNA: TGCGCCAGCAGCCAACTACGGGACAGCAGAAACACTGAAGCTTTCTTT.

The rearrangement links TRBV10-3 to TRBJ2-2; TRBD1 might be the D (6 bases). In germline, CDR1 is ENHRY, CDR2 SYGVKD. This CDR3 is 16 amino acids long. V lost 0 bases and J lost 8, with 16 bases in between. CDR3 residues: CAISESIVGAGGELFF. In DNA form, the CDR3 reads TGTGCCATCAGTGAGTCGATTGTGGGGGCCGGAGGGGAGCTGTTTTTT.

This rearrangement joins TRBV14 to TRBJ2-7; no reliable D call. The V gene's germline CDR1 is SGHDN and CDR2 FVKESK. The CDR3 has 15 residues. The ends were cut back, 1 base at V and 0 bases at J, with 10 bases in the middle. CDR3 loop: CASSQGWPVSYEQYF. CDR3 nucleotides: TGTGCCAGCAGCCAAGGATGGCCCGTCTCCTACGAGCAGTACTTC.

The rearrangement joins TRBV9 to TRBJ2-2, with 9 positions matching TRBD1. V dropped 0 bases and J dropped 4; count of bases not matched to a gene: 4. Germline CDR1 is SGDLS and CDR2 is YYNGEE. The CDR3 extends over 16 amino acids. The DNA of the CDR3 is TGTGCCAGCAGCGTAGAACAGGGGGCGGCCACCGGGGAGCTGTTTTTT. It translates to CASSVEQGAATGELFF.

The chain recombines TRBV10-2 with TRBJ2-7, with D perhaps TRBD1 (5 bases). This CDR3 is built from 11 residues. Trimming pared 5 bases from V and 4 bases from J, leaving 6 bases between. Per germline, CDR1 WSHSY and CDR2 SAAADI. For the CDR3, the DNA is TGCGCCAGCAGTCAGGGTTACGAGCAGTACTTC. Translation gives CASSQGYEQYF.

The chain recombines TRBV7-9 with TRBJ1-2; a possible D gene is TRBD1 (6 bases). Germline CDR1 SEHNR, CDR2 FQNEAQ (reference sequence). The V end lost 5 bases, the J end lost 3 bases, and 13 bases lay between the germline ends. This CDR3 is built from 14 residues. CDR3: CASSPDPGDYGYTF. In DNA form, the CDR3 reads TGTGCCAGCAGCCCCGATCCAGGGGACTATGGCTACACCTTC.

This sequence joins TRBV18 and TRBJ2-3; 13 bases agree with TRBD2. Germline loops: CDR1 KGHSH, CDR2 LQKENI. Trimming removed 4 bases from V and 0 bases from J; junction bases left unmatched: 13. CDR3 length equals 20 residues. CDR3 sequence reads: CASSQNRLAGGPESTDTQYF. The CDR3 coding sequence is TGTGCCAGCTCACAAAATCGACTAGCGGGGGGCCCAGAGAGCACAGATACGCAGTATTTT. The full variable domain, in which reference TRBV18 and TRBJ2-3 provide the parts outside the CDR3, is NAGVMQNPRHLVRRRGQEARLRCSPMKGHSHVYWYRQLPEEGLKFMVYLQKENIIDESGMPKERFSAEFPKEGPSILRIQQVVRGDSAAYFCASSQNRLAGGPESTDTQYFGPGTRLTVL.

This chain connects TRBV5-1 to TRBJ2-5, with 9 bases fitting TRBD1. V dropped 1 base and J dropped 3; count of bases not matched to a gene: 10. Germline V CDR1 and CDR2: SGHRS, YFSETQ. CDR3 length: 17 residues. This CDR3 reads CASSLPTITGGEETQYF. DNA of the CDR3: TGCGCCAGCAGCTTGCCTACAATCACAGGGGGCGAAGAGACCCAGTACTTC.

The V and J genes are TRBV28 and TRBJ1-4, with a weak D call TRBD1 (6 bases). The CDR3 is 13 amino acids. The V end lost 4 bases, the J end lost 10 bases, and 13 bases lay between the germline ends. Germline CDR1 is MDHEN and CDR2 is SYDVKM. The CDR3 here is CASSSGTLGKLFF. The CDR3 nucleotides are TGTGCCAGCAGTTCGGGGACATTGGGAAAACTGTTTTTT.

V and J are TRBV3-1 (or the pseudogene TRBV3-2) and TRBJ1-4, with 10 positions matching TRBD1. The CDR3 runs 16 residues. Germline CDR1 and CDR2: LGHDT and YNNKEL (reference sequence). V trimming: 4 bases; J trimming: 3 bases; junction bases outside the gene matches: 5. As DNA, the CDR3 is TGTGCCAGCAGCCCCCGGGACAGGGGCTCTAATGAAAAACTGTTTTTT. Protein: CASSPRDRGSNEKLFF.

This clone was picked up many times. The rearrangement links TRBV18 to TRBJ2-2, with 7 bases lining up with TRBD1. With V trimmed by 3 bases and J by 0 bases, 4 bases remained unmatched. Germline V gives CDR1 KGHSH, CDR2 LQKENI. This CDR3 is 16 amino acids long. The chain's CDR3 is CASSPRQGSNTGELFF. The CDR3, as DNA: TGTGCCAGCTCACCCAGACAGGGATCGAACACCGGGGAGCTGTTTTTT.

This clone was picked up one time. The chain carries TRBV5-6 and TRBJ2-7, with D unclear. This CDR3 region has 14 residues. Trimming pared 4 bases from V and 0 bases from J, leaving 11 bases between. Germline CDR1 and CDR2: SGHDT and YYEEEE. The CDR3 DNA reads as TGTGCCAGCAGCGGCCGTCGAAGCTCCTACGAGCAGTACTTC. It encodes CASSGRRSSYEQYF.

The chain links TRBV4-3 to TRBJ2-3, with 8 bases matching TRBD1. Trimming removed 3 bases from V and 1 base from J; junction bases left unmatched: 3. Germline CDR1 LGHNA, CDR2 YSLEER. The CDR3 totals 15 residues. CDR3 DNA: TGCGCCAGCAGCCAGGACAGGGTGGGCACAGATACGCAGTATTTT. This gives the protein CASSQDRVGTDTQYF.

On this clone: One end of the junction fails to match germline, which may point to a read error. The gene calls are TRBV28 and TRBJ1-2; 7 bases match TRBD1. Germline V gene sequence: CDR1 MDHEN, CDR2 SYDVKM. CDR3 length: 11 amino acids. DNA for the CDR3: TGTGCCAGCAGTCAACGGGACAGTCGCCTCTTC. Encoded protein: CASSQRDSRLF.

The chain carries TRBV10-3 and TRBJ1-5; TRBD1 might be the D (5 bases). CDR3 size: 14 residues. Germline CDR1 is ENHRY and CDR2 is SYGVKD. Trimming removed 4 bases from V and 5 bases from J, with 12 bases in between. CDR3 nucleotides: TGTGCCATCAGTGTCGGGAGCAGGGATCAGCCCCAGCATTTT. Translation gives CAISVGSRDQPQHF.

This rearrangement joins TRBV7-8 to TRBJ1-2; TRBD1 matches at 10 bases. The ends lost 4 bases at V and 7 bases at J; junction bases unmatched: 9. Germline lookup yields CDR1 SGHVS and CDR2 FQNEAQ. The CDR3 has 15 amino acids. The CDR3 reads CASSSRQGAIGGYTF. The CDR3 region has the DNA TGTGCCAGCAGCTCCCGACAGGGGGCAATTGGTGGCTACACCTTC.

This chain connects TRBV10-3 to TRBJ2-1; no clear D gene. The V gene lost 3 bases and the J gene lost 4 bases, with 4 bases spanning the gap. The CDR3 length is 12 residues. Per the germline V gene, CDR1 is ENHRY and CDR2 is SYGVKD. The CDR3 DNA reads TGTGCCATCAGTGACCTTTACAATGAGCAGTTCTTC. Protein product: CAISDLYNEQFF.

CDR3 in amino acids: CASSPGTGGAGELFF. CDR3 nucleotides: TGCGCCAGCAGTCCCGGGACAGGGGGCGCCGGGGAGCTGTTTTTT. This sequence joins TRBV5-1 and TRBJ2-2, with 12 bases lining up with TRBD1. CDR3 length: 15 amino acids. Germline V CDR1 and CDR2: SGHRS, YFSETQ. The J segment lost 6 bases and the V segment lost 5 bases, leaving 5 bases of the junction unmatched.

The chain employs TRBV4-3 and TRBJ2-3; 8 bases map to TRBD2. This CDR3 region has 15 residues. The trim removed 4 bases at V and 3 bases at J, leaving 6 bases unmatched. CDR1 and CDR2 (germline): LGHNA, YSLEER. DNA for the CDR3: TGCGCCAGCAGCCCTCGGGCGGGGGGAACAGATACGCAGTATTTT. Protein: CASSPRAGGTDTQYF.